Sequencing of this T cell receptor (beta chain) was carried out in a study of PD-1 blockade in classical Hodgkin lymphoma. All patients experienced relapse after autologous stem cell transplantation, and brentuximab vedotin exposure was variable. The J segment lost 12 bases and the V segment lost 2 bases, leaving 12 bases of the junction unmatched. This CDR3 contains 16 residues. Germline V gives CDR1 SGHDT, CDR2 YYEEEE. Clones were read by immunoSEQ multiplex PCR, and TCRdb kept only the in-frame ones, dropping some. The sample includes about 84,000 clones, roughly nine tenths of them seen just once.

The gene calls are TRBV5-6 and TRBJ2-1; 12 bases align to TRBD2. This TCR came from a human donor with classical Hodgkin lymphoma. Sequencing used peripheral blood mononuclear cells (PBMCs), obtained at baseline. The CDR3 spells CASSFAWTSGTKGQFF. DNA for the CDR3: TGTGCCAGCAGCTTCGCTTGGACTAGCGGGACAAAAGGGCAGTTCTTC.